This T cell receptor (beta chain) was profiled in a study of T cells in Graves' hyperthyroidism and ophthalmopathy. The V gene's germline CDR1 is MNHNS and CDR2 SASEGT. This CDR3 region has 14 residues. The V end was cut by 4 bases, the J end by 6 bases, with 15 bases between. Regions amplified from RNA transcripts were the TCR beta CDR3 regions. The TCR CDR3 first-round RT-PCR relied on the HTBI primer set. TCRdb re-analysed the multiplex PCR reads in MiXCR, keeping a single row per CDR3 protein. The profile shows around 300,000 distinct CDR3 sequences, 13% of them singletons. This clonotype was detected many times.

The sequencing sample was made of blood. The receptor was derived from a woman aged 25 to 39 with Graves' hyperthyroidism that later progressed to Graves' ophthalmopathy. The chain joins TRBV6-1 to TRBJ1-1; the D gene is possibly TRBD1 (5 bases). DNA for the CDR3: TGTGCCAGCAGTGGGAGCGGGGGAAGGGCTGAAGCTTTCTTT. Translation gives CASSGSGGRAEAFF.